The T cell receptor beta chain described here comes from a study of technical replicates of blood from several donors. V gave up 4 bases and J gave up 7 bases, with 10 bases separating them. The length of the CDR3 is 11 residues. In germline, CDR1 is SQVTM, CDR2 ANQGSEA. Clones were read by immunoSEQ multiplex PCR, and TCRdb kept only the in-frame ones, dropping some. The sample includes 85,000 to 100,000 clones, 95% seen only once; the top ten take approximately 0.26%. The V gene is TRBV29-1, the J gene TRBJ1-1; D is ambiguous. This receptor was identified in a human donor in good health. Sequencing was carried out using T cells isolated from PBMCs. Here the CDR3 DNA reads TGCAGCGTTGTGGGCTCAAGTGAAGCTTTCTTT. Translated, it gives CSVVGSSEAFF.